This TCR beta chain was sequenced during a study of T cell responses to AZD1222 COVID-19 vaccine. Findings and caveats of the study: Regions 160-218 and 743-854 dominated among vaccine-associated CD4 TCRs spanning spike. Close to half of all spike-specific TCRs reportedly target regions of the variants that are unmutated.

This clone was seen only once. Its target is unknown. This CDR3 has 13 amino acids. V gave up 1 base and J gave up 3 bases, with 6 bases separating them. The germline CDR1 and CDR2 sequences are LGHDT and YNNKEL (reference sequence). Clones were sequenced by immunoSEQ multiplex PCR, and TCRdb holds only the in-frame ones, with some missing. The table shows some 100,000 clones, with around nine tenths occurring only once. The sequenced sample was peripheral blood, obtained on day 0 of AZD1222 vaccination. This chain uses TRBV3-1 (or the pseudogene TRBV3-2) with TRBJ1-2; D ambiguous. This receptor was taken from an adult in good health. The CDR3 DNA reads TGTGCCAGCAGCCAAGGCGGATACTATGGCTACACCTTC. It yields the protein CASSQGGYYGYTF.